The 16 T cell receptor beta chains listed next were all sequenced from one sample in a study of T cells after yellow fever vaccination. MiXCR, applied by TCRdb to the 5' RACE reads, yields one record per CDR3 protein. This sample has about 220,000 distinct CDR3 sequences, with 3% to 3.5% found just once. Material: CD4+ T cells sorted from PBMCs, obtained 10 days after the yellow fever booster vaccination. These TCRs come from a man aged 18 to 29 who received the YFV17D yellow fever vaccine.

The genes are TRBV5-1 and TRBJ2-2, with D possibly TRBD2 on 5 matching bases. Between the trimmed V and J ends, which lost 6 bases and 0 bases, there was a span of 12 bases. In germline, CDR1 is SGHRS, CDR2 YFSETQ. CDR3 size: 15 residues. CDR3 nucleotides: TGCGCCAGCATCGGGGAGCCCCCGAACACCGGGGAGCTGTTTTTT. Translation: CASIGEPPNTGELFF.

This clonotype has a handful of counts. The chain joins TRBV19 to TRBJ1-5, with D maybe TRBD1 (5 bases). The germline V and J ends were trimmed by 1 base and 2 bases, with 12 bases remaining between them. The CDR3 is 16 residues long. CDR1 and CDR2 (germline): LNHDA, SQIVND (reference sequence). The CDR3 DNA follows: TGTGCCAGTAGTATAGTCGGGCAAGGGGGCAATCAGCCCCAGCATTTT. This gives the protein CASSIVGQGGNQPQHF.

The chain employs TRBV6-1 and TRBJ2-7, with 10 bases aligning to TRBD1. This CDR3 region has 14 residues. With V trimmed by 10 bases and J by 3 bases, 9 bases remained unmatched. Germline lookup yields CDR1 MNHNS and CDR2 SASEGT. CDR3: CAITGQGNGYEQYF. Written as DNA, the CDR3 is TGTGCCATCACGGGACAGGGGAACGGCTACGAGCAGTACTTC.

This clonotype has just a few counts. V is TRBV2 and J is TRBJ1-2; 7 bases match TRBD1. Germline values: CDR1 SNHLY, CDR2 FYNNEI. V was clipped by 3 bases and J by 6 bases; unmatched bases: 4. This CDR3 has 13 residues. The CDR3 protein is CASSDDRDHGYTF. As DNA, the CDR3 is TGTGCCAGCAGTGATGACAGGGACCATGGCTACACCTTC.

V and J are TRBV7-9 and TRBJ1-4, with TRBD1 identical over 7 bases. Germline V gene sequence: CDR1 SEHNR, CDR2 FQNEAQ (reference sequence). Germline trimming cut 3 bases from V and 6 bases from J; bases unmatched to any gene: 4. CDR3 length equals 14 residues. In DNA, the CDR3 is TGTGCCAGCAGCTTGCAGGGGGATTATGAAAAACTGTTTTTT. Protein sequence: CASSLQGDYEKLFF.

The chain carries TRBV6-1 and TRBJ1-5; 8 nucleotides agree with TRBD1. Per the germline V gene, CDR1 is MNHNS and CDR2 is SASEGT. CDR3 length equals 17 residues. V was pared by 3 bases and J by 3 bases, with 10 bases of the junction left unmatched. CDR3 residues: CASSDPGGAPNNQPQHF. The CDR3 DNA is TGTGCCAGCAGTGACCCAGGGGGCGCCCCGAACAATCAGCCCCAGCATTTT.

In this sample, this clonotype turned up a few times. This chain links TRBV6-2 or TRBV6-3 with TRBJ1-2, with TRBD1 identical over 7 bases. The CDR3 covers 13 residues. Germline CDR1 reads MNHEY; CDR2 reads SVGEGT. V shed 7 bases and J 8 bases; nucleotides not matched to a gene: 10. CDR3 loop: CASKSQEGAGYTF. The CDR3 DNA follows: TGTGCCAGCAAGAGCCAGGAGGGGGCCGGCTACACCTTC.

This clonotype was seen more than once but under ten times. The chain employs TRBV5-1 and TRBJ1-6; 7 bases match TRBD1. After removal of 2 bases from V and 10 bases from J, the junction contained 6 bases not matched to a gene. Germline assignment: CDR1 SGHRS and CDR2 YFSETQ. This CDR3 region has 14 residues. The CDR3 protein is CASSFEQGQSPLHF. The CDR3, as DNA: TGCGCCAGCAGCTTTGAACAGGGGCAGTCACCCCTCCACTTT.

This clonotype was picked up a small number of times. The chain recombines TRBV7-2 with TRBJ1-5, with TRBD1 matching 10 bases. With 5 bases clipped from V and 4 bases from J, the junction kept 5 bases outside the gene matches. CDR3 length: 15 residues. Germline CDR1 SGHTA, CDR2 FQGNSA. The CDR3 DNA is TGTGCCAGCAGCGTGGGACAGGGGCTGAATCAGCCCCAGCATTTT. Amino acid sequence: CASSVGQGLNQPQHF. Based on the CDR3 plus reference TRBV7-2 and TRBJ1-5, the full variable domain is GAGVSQSPSNKVTEKGKDVELRCDPISGHTALYWYRQSLGQGLEFLIYFQGNSAPDKSGLPSDRFSAERTGGSVSTLTIQRTQQEDSAVYLCASSVGQGLNQPQHFGDGTRLSIL.

This clonotype came up a few times. The gene calls are TRBV7-3 and TRBJ1-2; possible D gene TRBD1, 5 bases. CDR1 is SGHTA and CDR2 is FQGTGA in the germline V gene. With 5 bases removed from V and 4 bases from J, the gap between germline ends came to 14 bases. The CDR3 runs 14 residues. The CDR3 protein is CASSPWAGSYGYTF. CDR3 nucleotide sequence: TGTGCCAGCAGCCCTTGGGCAGGGAGCTATGGCTACACCTTC.

Ten or more counts support this clonotype. The rearrangement joins TRBV12-3 or TRBV12-4 to TRBJ1-5; no reliable D call. The CDR3 totals 15 residues. V lost 4 bases to trimming and J lost 12 bases, with 22 bases between them. The CDR3 is CASSSRSSTANLQHF. CDR3 sequence (DNA): TGTGCCAGCAGTTCCAGATCTTCGACGGCTAACCTCCAGCATTTT.

This clonotype was seen ten or more times. The CDR3 DNA sequence: TGTGCCAGCGGGTCTCAGGGGGCGGGTCAGCCCCAGCATTTT. Amino acids: CASGSQGAGQPQHF. The chain is built from TRBV5-6 and TRBJ1-5, with 8 bases identical to TRBD1. The germline V gene has CDR1 SGHDT and CDR2 YYEEEE. The junction had 9 bases not matched to a gene; V was cut back by 7 bases and J by 6 bases. The CDR3 is 14 residues long. Full variable domain (remainder filled in from reference TRBV5-6 and TRBJ1-5): DAGVTQSPTHLIKTRGQQVTLRCSPKSGHDTVSWYQQALGQGPQFIFQYYEEEERQRGNFPDRFSGHQFPNYSSELNVNALLLGDSALYLCASGSQGAGQPQHFGDGTRLSIL.

This clonotype was seen many times. The chain employs TRBV3-2 and TRBJ2-3; TRBD2 was called by the table and not checked on the DNA. TRBV3-2 is listed as a pseudogene. This CDR3 is 19 amino acids long. In nucleotides, the CDR3 is TGTGCCAGCAGCTCTCATCAACTAGCGGGGGGGCTCCGCACAGATACGCAGTATTTT. Its translation is CASSSHQLAGGLRTDTQYF.

This clonotype was detected ten times or more. The chain recombines TRBV9 with TRBJ2-3, with 7 bases aligning to TRBD2. The V segment lost 4 bases and the J segment 6 bases; nucleotides outside the gene matches: 14. The germline CDR1 and CDR2 sequences are SGDLS and YYNGEE. The CDR3 spans 16 residues. For the CDR3, the DNA is TGTGCCAGCAGCCCCCCCCCCTCTAGCGGTCGGGATACGCAGTATTTT. It encodes CASSPPPSSGRDTQYF. The whole variable domain, remainder taken from reference TRBV9 and TRBJ2-3, is DSGVTQTPKHLITATGQRVTLRCSPRSGDLSVYWYQQSLDQGLQFLIQYYNGEERAKGNILERFSAQQFPDLHSELNLSSLELGDSALYFCASSPPPSSGRDTQYFGPGTRLTVL.

Concerning this clonotype itself: A much larger clone differs by one base, so this may be a read error. This chain uses TRBV5-1 with TRBJ2-1; D might be TRBD1 or TRBD2, each matching 5 bases. From germline, CDR1 is SGHRS and CDR2 YFSETQ. This CDR3 contains 13 residues. V was shortened by 7 bases and J by 12 bases, with 20 bases between the two germline ends. The CDR3 DNA sequence: TGCGCCAGCTGGACCCCACCCGGGGCACGGCAGTTCTTC. Translation: CASWTPPGARQFF.

The chain has TRBV11-2 and TRBJ1-2, with TRBD1 matching 10 bases. The germline gives CDR1 SGHAT, CDR2 FQNNGV. The CDR3 length is 16 residues. Trimming removed 2 bases from V and 2 bases from J; junction bases left unmatched: 5. The chain's CDR3 is CASSLTMGQGNYGYTF. CDR3 in DNA: TGTGCCAGCAGCTTAACCATGGGACAGGGGAACTATGGCTACACCTTC.